These 30 T cell receptor beta chains originate from one sample sequenced in a study of post-analysis software for immune sequencing data. Whole-study findings and limits: In patients, four to six TRBV segments were more frequent than in controls, with TRBV5-6, TRBV5-1 and TRBV20-1 among them.

Prepared TCR beta cDNA libraries contained unique molecular identifiers. TCRdb analysed the PCR reads with MiXCR anew, one entry per CDR3 protein. Here the sample spans more than 350,000 distinct CDR3 sequences, about 40% being singletons. Their cognate antigens are unknown. The sample was blood. The receptors were gathered from a girl between 2 and 10 years old with multiple sclerosis.

As regards this clonotype: The germline gene is not matched at one end of the junction; a read error may be the cause. The gene calls are TRBV20-1 and TRBJ2-6; D is possibly TRBD1 (5 bases). This CDR3 has 16 amino acids. Germline CDR1 is DFQATT and CDR2 is SNEGSKA (reference sequence). This CDR3 reads CSARDDPGRGASVLTF. CDR3 coding DNA: TGCAGTGCTAGAGATGATCCGGGTCGTGGGGCCAGCGTCCTGACTTTC.

The chain links TRBV24-1 to TRBJ2-5; no definite D call. There are 12 residues in the CDR3. Germline CDR1 reads KGHDR; CDR2 reads SFDVKD. Trimming took 5 bases from V and 3 from J, leaving 6 bases between them. CDR3 nucleotide sequence: TGTGCCACCAGTGGGCGCGAAGAGACCCAGTACTTC. It yields the protein CATSGREETQYF.

This clonotype was seen a few times. The rearrangement uses TRBV6-5 and TRBJ2-1, with TRBD1 matching 7 bases. CDR3 length: 15 amino acids. V dropped 0 bases and J dropped 6; count of bases not matched to a gene: 5. CDR1 is MNHEY and CDR2 is SVGAGI in the germline V gene. CDR3 residues: CASSYSWAGGNEQFF. The CDR3 bases are TGTGCCAGCAGTTACTCCTGGGCAGGGGGCAATGAGCAGTTCTTC.

The sample holds a few counts of this clonotype. The V call is TRBV5-1, the J call TRBJ1-2; 7 nucleotides match TRBD1. Germline assignment: CDR1 SGHRS and CDR2 YFSETQ. J lost 5 bases, V lost 2 bases, and 6 bases had no gene match. The CDR3 contains 14 residues. CDR3 protein: CASSFGTVKYGYTF. The CDR3 nucleotides are TGCGCCAGCAGCTTCGGGACAGTCAAGTATGGCTACACCTTC.

This chain links TRBV12-3 or TRBV12-4 with TRBJ1-2; D is uncertain. This CDR3 has 14 amino acids. Trimming pared 1 base from V and 7 bases from J, leaving 13 bases between. The CDR3 here is CASSLGATLRGYTF. The CDR3 DNA reads TGTGCCAGCAGTTTAGGTGCGACTCTCCGTGGCTACACCTTC.

This clonotype turned up a few times. J is TRBJ2-1 and V is TRBV20-1; a weak D match, TRBD2 (5 bases). The germline CDR1 and CDR2 sequences are DFQATT and SNEGSKA (reference sequence). The CDR3 contains 15 residues. V lost 3 bases and J lost 9, with 21 bases in between. The CDR3 protein is CSASLNLLGKGEQFF. For the CDR3, the DNA is TGCAGTGCTAGCCTAAACCTACTAGGAAAAGGTGAGCAGTTCTTC.

This chain links TRBV5-1 with TRBJ2-2; the D is unclear. CDR1 and CDR2 (germline): SGHRS, YFSETQ. The V end lost 1 base, the J end lost 2 bases, and 9 bases lay between the germline ends. The CDR3 contains 15 residues. DNA of the CDR3: TGCGCCAGCAGCTTGTGGGGATCCAACACCGGGGAGCTGTTTTTT. It translates to CASSLWGSNTGELFF.

This chain joins TRBV10-3 and TRBJ2-3; D is unclear. Germline assignment: CDR1 ENHRY and CDR2 SYGVKD. The CDR3 runs 14 residues. V was pared by 2 bases and J by 1 base, with 7 bases between. This chain's CDR3 is CAISETKRTDTQYF. CDR3 in DNA: TGTGCCATCAGTGAGACAAAACGCACAGATACGCAGTATTTT.

The chain joins TRBV4-1 to TRBJ2-1, with D possibly matching TRBD1 (6 bases). There are 16 residues in the CDR3. CDR1 and CDR2 from the germline V gene are MGHRA and YSYEKL. With 7 bases removed from V and 5 bases from J, the gap between germline ends came to 21 bases. As DNA, the CDR3 is TGCGCCAGCACCAAAAAGGGGGACGGATTCCACAATGAGCAGTTCTTC. Its translation: CASTKKGDGFHNEQFF.

The table lists this clonotype with a few counts. This may be a read error, as it is one base from a much larger clone. The chain couples TRBV12-3 or TRBV12-4 to TRBJ2-7; D remains unclear. The V gene lost 5 bases and the J gene lost 7 bases, with 9 bases spanning the gap. The CDR3 length is 11 residues. In DNA, the CDR3 is TGTGCCAGCAGTCGTCGACCTGAGCAGTACTTC. It translates to CASSRRPEQYF.

This clonotype has only a few counts. The chain recombines TRBV28 with TRBJ1-1, with D unresolved. V was shortened by 3 bases and J by 1 base, with 9 bases between the two germline ends. Germline V gene data show CDR1 as MDHEN and CDR2 as SYDVKM. The CDR3 has 14 amino acids. CDR3: CASSLWGTNTEAFF. DNA of the CDR3: TGTGCCAGCAGTTTGTGGGGAACGAACACTGAAGCTTTCTTT.

V gene TRBV5-1 combines with J gene TRBJ2-3; the D call may be TRBD1 or TRBD2 (5 bases each). Trimming stripped 0 bases from V and 2 bases from J, with 7 bases between. Germline-derived CDR1 and CDR2 are SGHRS and YFSETQ. The CDR3 is 14 residues long. CDR3 loop: CASSLGGFTDTQYF. The CDR3 DNA follows: TGCGCCAGCAGCTTGGGGGGGTTCACAGATACGCAGTATTTT.

The chain joins TRBV6-4 to TRBJ2-1; a possible D gene is TRBD1 (6 bases). There are 13 residues in the CDR3. V was cut by 4 bases and J by 7 bases, with 11 bases left in between. Germline-derived CDR1 and CDR2 are MRHNA and SNTAGT. This CDR3 is CASSVQGGNEQFF. For the CDR3, the DNA is TGTGCCAGCAGTGTACAAGGGGGAAATGAGCAGTTCTTC.

This clonotype was counted only a few times. The gene calls are TRBV7-9 and TRBJ1-2; possible D gene TRBD1, 5 bases. The CDR3 loop spans 13 amino acids. Germline V gene data show CDR1 as SEHNR and CDR2 as FQNEAQ (reference sequence). Trimming pared 1 base from V and 6 bases from J, leaving 9 bases between. As DNA, the CDR3 is TGTGCCAGCAGCTTAGGGGGCAGCGATGGCTACACCTTC. Translating gives CASSLGGSDGYTF.

In this sample, this clonotype turned up a few times. J is TRBJ2-5 and V is TRBV20-1; D gene ambiguous. The CDR3 loop spans 13 amino acids. The germline V and J ends were trimmed by 1 base and 7 bases, with 13 bases remaining between them. CDR1 and CDR2 from the germline V gene are DFQATT and SNEGSKA (reference sequence). The CDR3 DNA is TGCAGTGCTAGAGGGACGGATCTCTGGACCCAGTACTTC. Translating it yields CSARGTDLWTQYF.

This sequence joins TRBV7-2 and TRBJ2-1, with 8 bases matching TRBD2. Germline V gene lookup returns CDR1 SGHTA and CDR2 FQGNSA. The CDR3 length is 15 residues. V was pared by 4 bases and J by 7 bases, with 9 bases of the junction left unmatched. The CDR3 DNA sequence: TGTGCCAGCAGCTCGCAGACTAGCGTTCGGAATGAGCAGTTCTTC. Translation gives CASSSQTSVRNEQFF. Variable domain in full (rest from reference TRBV7-2 and TRBJ2-1): GAGVSQSPSNKVTEKGKDVELRCDPISGHTALYWYRQSLGQGLEFLIYFQGNSAPDKSGLPSDRFSAERTGGSVSTLTIQRTQQEDSAVYLCASSSQTSVRNEQFFGPGTRLTVL.

The V call is TRBV4-3, the J call TRBJ2-7; a possible D gene is TRBD2 (6 bases). CDR1 is LGHNA and CDR2 is YSLEER in the germline V gene. Trimming stripped 0 bases from V and 6 bases from J, with 18 bases between. This CDR3 is 16 amino acids long. Here the CDR3 reads CASSQDFASEPFEQYF. The DNA of the CDR3 is TGCGCCAGCAGCCAAGATTTTGCTAGCGAGCCCTTCGAGCAGTACTTC.

The CDR3 region is CASSLRRLAEGTDTQYF. CDR3 coding DNA: TGTGCCAGCAGCTTACGTCGCCTAGCGGAGGGTACAGATACGCAGTATTTT. This chain joins TRBV11-3 and TRBJ2-3; TRBD2 matches at 7 bases. After removal of 2 bases from V and 3 bases from J, the junction contained 11 bases not matched to a gene. The CDR3 is 17 amino acids. Germline lookup yields CDR1 SGHNT and CDR2 YENEEA.

This clonotype was recorded once. V usage is TRBV12-3 or TRBV12-4 and J usage is TRBJ1-5; D remains unclear. Trimming stripped 3 bases from V and 0 bases from J, with 15 bases between. The CDR3 covers 17 residues. The CDR3 here is CASSFWASSYSNQPQHF. The CDR3 nucleotides read TGTGCCAGCAGTTTCTGGGCCAGCTCTTATAGCAATCAGCCCCAGCATTTT.

The table lists this clonotype with a few counts. The chain links TRBV9 to TRBJ2-3, with D perhaps TRBD1 (6 bases). V was trimmed by 0 bases and J by 0 bases, leaving 11 bases between them. The length of the CDR3 is 16 residues. Germline CDR1 SGDLS, CDR2 YYNGEE. The CDR3 DNA follows: TGTGCCAGCAGCGTAGACTACAGGGTCAGCACAGATACGCAGTATTTT. Translated, it gives CASSVDYRVSTDTQYF. Based on the CDR3 plus reference TRBV9 and TRBJ2-3, the full variable domain is DSGVTQTPKHLITATGQRVTLRCSPRSGDLSVYWYQQSLDQGLQFLIQYYNGEERAKGNILERFSAQQFPDLHSELNLSSLELGDSALYFCASSVDYRVSTDTQYFGPGTRLTVL.

The gene calls are TRBV6-5 and TRBJ2-7; D possibly uses TRBD1 or TRBD2 (5 bases each). V was clipped by 2 bases and J by 6 bases, with 20 bases between them. This CDR3 has 16 amino acids. CDR1 is MNHEY and CDR2 is SVGAGI in the germline V gene. CDR3 coding DNA: TGTGCCAGCAGTTACGGTCCCCGGGACCTTATCGGCGAGCAGTACTTC. Amino acid sequence: CASSYGPRDLIGEQYF.

V is TRBV11-2 and J is TRBJ1-1; perhaps TRBD1 as D (5 bases). The CDR3 length is 16 residues. V lost 6 bases, J lost 4 bases, and 21 bases lay in between. The germline V gene encodes CDR1 SGHAT and CDR2 FQNNGV. As DNA, the CDR3 is TGTGCCAGCAGTCGTTCCGGGACCCGTTACGGCACTGAAGCTTTCTTT. It encodes CASSRSGTRYGTEAFF.

This chain links TRBV15 with TRBJ1-5; no definite D call. The germline gives CDR1 LNHNV, CDR2 YYDKDF (reference sequence). Deletions cut 1 base from V and 9 bases from J, with 10 bases between. The CDR3 contains 13 residues. In DNA, the CDR3 is TGTGCCACCAGCAGAGCCTTAGGTTGGCCCCAGCATTTT. Translated, it gives CATSRALGWPQHF.

This clonotype occurred a few times. The V and J genes are TRBV5-1 and TRBJ2-5; 8 nucleotides agree with TRBD2. V trimming: 2 bases; J trimming: 1 base; junction bases outside the gene matches: 4. The length of the CDR3 is 15 residues. Germline lookup yields CDR1 SGHRS and CDR2 YFSETQ. The CDR3 sequence is CASSFLAGTQETQYF. As DNA, the CDR3 is TGCGCCAGCAGCTTCTTAGCGGGAACCCAAGAGACCCAGTACTTC.

This clonotype was seen a handful of times. J is TRBJ2-3 and V is TRBV20-1, with D perhaps matching TRBD2 (7 bases). Germline CDR1 reads DFQATT; CDR2 reads SNEGSKA (reference sequence). The V end was cut by 3 bases, the J end by 3 bases, with 22 bases between. The CDR3 spans 17 residues. CDR3 sequence: CSASEGGAHRGTDTQYF. The CDR3 nucleotides read TGCAGTGCTAGTGAAGGGGGGGCCCACCGGGGAACAGATACGCAGTATTTT.

The chain has TRBV7-8 and TRBJ2-1; D not certain. CDR3 length equals 11 residues. The germline V and J ends were trimmed by 4 bases and 12 bases, with 10 bases remaining between them. Germline V gene sequence: CDR1 SGHVS, CDR2 FQNEAQ. This CDR3 reads CASSSSWGQFF. DNA for the CDR3: TGTGCCAGCAGCTCCTCCTGGGGGCAGTTCTTC.

The gene calls are TRBV7-7 and TRBJ2-7, with 8 nucleotides matching TRBD2. Looked up from germline, CDR1 is SSHAT and CDR2 is FNYEAQ (reference sequence). This CDR3 contains 15 residues. Unmatched junction bases numbered 8, after V lost 0 bases and J lost 7 bases. DNA of the CDR3: TGTGCCAGCAGCTTAGCGGGGGGACTAGAGAATGAGCAGTACTTC. Amino acid sequence: CASSLAGGLENEQYF.

This clonotype occurred a few times. The genes are TRBV5-1 and TRBJ2-6; D may correspond to TRBD1 or TRBD2 (6 bases each). There are 17 residues in the CDR3. V lost 4 bases, J lost 0 bases, and 14 bases lay in between. The germline V gene encodes CDR1 SGHRS and CDR2 YFSETQ. The CDR3 here is CASSPGDTISGANVLTF. DNA of the CDR3: TGCGCCAGCAGCCCGGGGGACACCATCTCTGGGGCCAACGTCCTGACTTTC.

This clonotype was detected a few times. V usage is TRBV7-8 and J usage is TRBJ2-7, with 10 bases matching TRBD2. The CDR3 has 15 amino acids. Germline CDR1 reads SGHVS; CDR2 reads FQNEAQ. J was trimmed by 5 bases and V by 1 base; bases with no gene match: 5. The DNA for the CDR3 is TGTGCCAGCAGCTTAGAAGTAGCGGGGGGCCACGAGCAGTACTTC. Its protein is CASSLEVAGGHEQYF.

This clonotype was observed a few times. The rearrangement links TRBV29-1 to TRBJ2-1; 14 bases agree with TRBD2. Losses at the gene ends were 1 base for V and 8 bases for J; bases not matched to a gene: 10. Looked up from germline, CDR1 is SQVTM and CDR2 is ANQGSEA. CDR3 length: 17 amino acids. DNA of the CDR3: TGCAGCGTTGAAGCCGCGACTAGCGGGAGGGCTGTGGATGAGCAGTTCTTC. It codes for CSVEAATSGRAVDEQFF.